This T cell receptor (beta chain) was identified during a study of vaccination and CD4 T cells after COVID-19. This sample's treatment: roughly 10-day PBMC culture with coronavirus spike peptide pools or control peptides (ViraFEST assay). Gathering of the CD4+ T cells, from the unexposed donor, took place before the COVID-19 pandemic (2011-2018). From germline, CDR1 is SGHDN and CDR2 FVKESK. V lost 3 bases and J 7 bases, leaving 16 bases between the germline ends. This CDR3 has 14 residues. With regard to this clonotype: Its antigen is currently unknown.

An Oncomine TCR Beta short-read assay was used to sequence the DNA from cultured CD4+ T cells. Someone extracted genomic DNA from cultured CD4+ T cells. TCRdb re-analysed the PCR reads in MiXCR, keeping a single row per CDR3 protein. Among 11,000 or so distinct CDR3 sequences listed, almost 30% were seen once. The rearrangement links TRBV14 to TRBJ2-7, with D hard to call. Sample: CD4+ T cells from blood, cultured in vitro. The receptor was isolated from a human donor in good health. The CDR3 loop reads CASSQASLGLEQYF. The CDR3 coding sequence is TGTGCCAGCAGCCAGGCCTCCCTAGGGTTAGAGCAGTACTTC.